This T cell receptor beta chain was recovered during a study of T-cell memory formation after mild COVID-19. The overall study: Most TCR clusters belonged to a single donor. Study-level points and caveats: CD4/CD8 balance held among clones contracting day 15 to 85, and later expanders leaned CD4+. Second-wave clones with a day 37 peak had unconfirmed SARS-CoV-2 specificity.

A word on this clonotype: No antigen is known for it.

CDR3 size: 14 residues. The V end was cut by 11 bases, the J end by 2 bases, with 16 bases between. Germline values: CDR1 SNHLY, CDR2 FYNNEI. TCRdb ran MiXCR on the 5' RACE reads and lists one entry per CDR3 protein. The table includes 350,000 to 450,000 distinct CDR3 sequences, approximately 20% detected once. The rearrangement joins TRBV2 to TRBJ2-1, with D possibly TRBD2 on 7 matching bases. The sequenced sample was PBMCs or a T cell subset sorted from them (not recorded which). This receptor was obtained from an adult woman who had mild COVID-19 (a few samples of this study predate the infection). Cell type and time point are not known. The CDR3 region has the DNA TGTGCCGGTGGGGGGGCAGGCACCTACAATGAGCAGTTCTTC. It yields the protein CAGGGAGTYNEQFF.